Following are 3 T cell receptor beta chains from one sample sequenced in a study of blood T cell repertoires in COVID-19. Sequencing used immunoSEQ multiplex PCR; TCRdb keeps in-frame clones, though not all of them. The sample lists some 150,000 clones, about 79% occurring once. The sequencing input was PBMCs or T cells enriched from blood (not recorded which). These TCRs come from a man aged 45 to 65 who had recovered from COVID-19.

This clone showed up just once. This chain links TRBV24-1 with TRBJ2-6; D is uncertain. Per the germline V gene, CDR1 is KGHDR and CDR2 is SFDVKD. The CDR3 totals 16 residues. Trimming pared 4 bases from V and 3 bases from J, leaving 12 bases between. CDR3 sequence (DNA): TGTGCCACCAGTGACCCTGGGCGACGTGGGGCCAACGTCCTGACTTTC. Its translation: CATSDPGRRGANVLTF.

The chain joins TRBV28 to TRBJ1-1; no definite D call. Trimming removed 5 bases at V and 2 bases at J, with 6 bases between. Germline lookup yields CDR1 MDHEN and CDR2 SYDVKM. This CDR3 is built from 12 residues. The CDR3 sequence is CASSMANTEAFF. In DNA form, the CDR3 reads TGTGCCAGCAGTATGGCTAACACTGAAGCTTTCTTT.

A few counts support this clone. The chain recombines TRBV6-5 with TRBJ2-2; 7 bases line up with TRBD1. The CDR3 is made up of 14 amino acids. The trim removed 5 bases at V and 6 bases at J, leaving 6 bases unmatched. Germline V gene data show CDR1 as MNHEY and CDR2 as SVGAGI. The CDR3 nucleotides read TGTGCCAGCAGTCTCCGACAGGGACCCGGGGAGCTGTTTTTT. Its protein product is CASSLRQGPGELFF.